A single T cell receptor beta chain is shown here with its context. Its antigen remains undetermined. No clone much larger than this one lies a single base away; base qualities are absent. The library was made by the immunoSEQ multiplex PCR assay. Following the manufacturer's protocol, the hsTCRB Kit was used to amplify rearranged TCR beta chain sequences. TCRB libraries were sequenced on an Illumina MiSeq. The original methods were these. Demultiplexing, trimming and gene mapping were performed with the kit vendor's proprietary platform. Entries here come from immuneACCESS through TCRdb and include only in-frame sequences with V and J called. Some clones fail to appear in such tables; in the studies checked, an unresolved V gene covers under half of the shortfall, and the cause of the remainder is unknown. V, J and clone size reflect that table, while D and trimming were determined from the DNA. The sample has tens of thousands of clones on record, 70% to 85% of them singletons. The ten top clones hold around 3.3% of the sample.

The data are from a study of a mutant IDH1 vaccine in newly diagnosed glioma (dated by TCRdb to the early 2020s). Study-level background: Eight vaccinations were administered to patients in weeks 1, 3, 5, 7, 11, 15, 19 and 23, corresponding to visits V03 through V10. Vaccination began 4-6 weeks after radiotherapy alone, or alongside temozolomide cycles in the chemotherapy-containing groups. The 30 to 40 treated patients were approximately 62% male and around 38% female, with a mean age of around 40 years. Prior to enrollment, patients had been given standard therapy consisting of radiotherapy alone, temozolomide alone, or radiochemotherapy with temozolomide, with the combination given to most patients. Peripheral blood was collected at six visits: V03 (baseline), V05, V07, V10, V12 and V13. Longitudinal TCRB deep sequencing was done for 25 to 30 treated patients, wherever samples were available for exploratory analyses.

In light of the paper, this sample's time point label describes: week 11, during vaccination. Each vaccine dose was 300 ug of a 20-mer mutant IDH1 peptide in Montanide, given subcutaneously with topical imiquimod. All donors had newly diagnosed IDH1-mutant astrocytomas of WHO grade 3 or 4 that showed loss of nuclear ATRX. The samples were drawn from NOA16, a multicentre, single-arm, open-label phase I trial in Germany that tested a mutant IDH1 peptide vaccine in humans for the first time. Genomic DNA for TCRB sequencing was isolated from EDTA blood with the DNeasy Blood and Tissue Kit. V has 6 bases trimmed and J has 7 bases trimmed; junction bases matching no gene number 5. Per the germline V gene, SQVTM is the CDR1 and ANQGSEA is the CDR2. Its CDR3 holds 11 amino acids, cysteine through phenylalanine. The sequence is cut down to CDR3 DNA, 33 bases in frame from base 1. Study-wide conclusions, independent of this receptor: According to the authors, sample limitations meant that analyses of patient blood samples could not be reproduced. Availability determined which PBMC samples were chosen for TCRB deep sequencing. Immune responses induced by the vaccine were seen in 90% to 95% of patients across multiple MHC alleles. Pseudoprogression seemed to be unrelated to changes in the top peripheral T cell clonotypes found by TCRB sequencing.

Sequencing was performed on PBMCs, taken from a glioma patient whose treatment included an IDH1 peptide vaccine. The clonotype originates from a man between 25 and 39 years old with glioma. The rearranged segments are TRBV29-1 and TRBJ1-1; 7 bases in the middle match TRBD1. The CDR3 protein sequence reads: CSVAWDSEAFF. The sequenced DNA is TGCAGCGTCGCTTGGGACAGTGAAGCTTTCTTT. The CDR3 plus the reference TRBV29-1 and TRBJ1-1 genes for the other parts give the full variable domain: SAVISQKPSRDICQRGTSLTIQCQVDSQVTMMFWYRQQPGQSLTLIATANQGSEATYESGFVIDKFPISRPNLTFSTLTVSNMSPEDSSIYLCSVAWDSEAFFGQGTRLTVV.